The T cell receptor beta chain described here comes from a study of shared clonotypes between healthy human individuals (dated by TCRdb to the early 2020s). For context, the study as a whole: Two women and three men aged 18 to 49 years were included in the cohort. For each donor, CD4 naive and CD4 memory were each given three plates, CD8 naive was given two plates, and CD8 memory was given one plate. The study deeply sequenced blood TCR repertoires of five healthy adults to estimate repertoire size and the extent of clonotype sharing between individuals. To increase sequencing depth and limit assay-specific biases, TCR repertoire library preparation and sequencing were carried out by different laboratories using diverse techniques. Between about 0.85 and 10 billion PBMCs per donor were obtained by leukapheresis. The study at large found these results: Because the study included a small number of donors, the genetic and exposure-history diversity represented was limited. Sharing across four donors was observed for 4.5% to 6.5% of naive CD4, around 3.5% of naive CD8, 2% to 2.5% of memory CD4, and about 0.4% of memory CD8 clonotypes. Higher generation probabilities were observed for clonotypes shared by all four sorted-subset donors than for non-shared clonotypes. Only blood was sampled, and tissue TCR repertoires likely differ from those in blood. Rarefaction of sorted-subset datasets indicated incomplete sequencing despite the large sequencing depth. Pairwise subsampling indicated that sequencing depth was expected to affect the degree of clonotype sharing among donors. Naive subsets generally had larger estimated clonotype richness than memory subsets did.

The germline V gene sets CDR1 to SNHLY and CDR2 to FYNNEI. The CDR3 contains 15 residues, cysteine and phenylalanine counted. Only the CDR3 region is kept as DNA, spanning 45 bases read in frame from base 1. The V end loses 1 base and the J end loses 2 bases, and a stretch of 9 bases separates them. TCR CDR3 regions were amplified from genomic DNA by multiplex PCR using the deep immunoSEQ assay. Extracted genomic DNA from each cell subset was distributed evenly across all wells of several immunoSEQ 96-well plates, and each plate was treated as a replicate. For sorted subsets, around 200 ng genomic DNA, equal to 30,000 or so T cell genomes, was loaded into each replicate PCR. Purified libraries were quantified with a Qubit 3.0 fluorometer, sized on a Bioanalyzer 2100, and re-quantified with the KAPA Library Quantification kit. Every immunoSEQ 96-well plate was sequenced on a separate single-read 150-cycle Illumina NextSeq 550 flow cell. Regarding the original processing steps: Because the immunoSEQ output included only junctional sequences and no quality scores, the filtering could not be the same as the filtering used for full-length reads. Sequences were annotated with PyIR, a Python wrapper for IgBLAST v1.9, and V/J genes and CDR3 were assigned using IMGT germline references. Reads were filtered out if the reads had weak V/J assignments (E-value above 1e-6), no CDR3, stop codons, out-of-frame junctions, or ambiguous translated residues. V3J clonotypes were defined as sequences sharing the same inferred V gene, J gene, and CDR3 amino acid sequence. The percentage overlap between two repertoires was calculated by dividing the number of shared unique clonotypes by the size of the smaller repertoire. Three approaches were used to assess repertoire richness: RTK rarefaction, the Chao1 estimator, and Recon v2.1 estimates of unobserved clonotypes. Generation probabilities were computed with OLGA for all TCRbeta clonotypes obtained by the gDNA method from several donors. Sourced from immuneACCESS, this table was stored by TCRdb with only in-frame sequences that have V and J called. A share of the clones is absent; for the studies checked, an unresolved V gene accounts for under half, and the remainder has no known explanation. That table is the source of V, J and clone size, and D and trimming were worked out from the DNA. This sample comprises roughly 700,000 clones, roughly 70% of them detected only once. About 1.8% of the sample belongs to the ten largest clones.

This clone has only one observation. Its antigen remains undetermined. No base quality values were provided; no much bigger clone lies one nucleotide off. Healthy HIV-negative adults with no recently reported acute infections or vaccinations were included as donors. Every donor was a Caucasian adult residing in Nashville, Tennessee, USA. CD4+ T cells were enriched by magnetic negative selection; naive cells were then positively selected on CD45RA, and the negative fraction formed the memory subset. After blood collection by leukapheresis, PBMCs were isolated using Ficoll-Histopaque density gradient centrifugation and then cryopreserved in the vapor phase of liquid nitrogen. Analytical flow cytometry was used to check the purity and quantity of each magnetically sorted T cell population. From each sorted fraction, genomic DNA was isolated and quantified by UV absorbance on a Nanodrop 2000c.

The sequence was obtained from a woman aged 25 to 39 in good health. Material: memory CD4+ T cells sorted from blood. This specimen's cell subset or site label, per the study, means: CD45RA-negative fraction. This chain joins TRBV2 to TRBJ1-5; the D gene remains uncertain. For the CDR3, the sequence is CASSEGRRGNQPQHF. The nucleotides read TGTGCCAGCAGTGAAGGCAGAAGAGGCAATCAGCCCCAGCATTTT.